This TCR beta chain was identified in a study of T cells in Graves' hyperthyroidism and ophthalmopathy (dated by TCRdb to the late 2010s). As for the study more broadly: Peripheral blood was collected at initial diagnosis, before any treatment. A discovery cohort of around 98 patients, about 40 with Graves' ophthalmopathy and under 60 with stable Graves' hyperthyroidism, was used to find distinguishing TCR V-J signatures. An independent validation cohort of under 20 hyperthyroidism patients and about 16 patients who later progressed to ophthalmopathy tested prospective prediction of ophthalmopathy. The roughly 100 discovery patients were divided at random into training and test sets in a 7:3 ratio. In six Graves' hyperthyroidism patients, the study also compared T-cell repertoires from thyroid tissue with T-cell repertoires from blood. After blood sampling, hyperthyroidism patients were treated with methimazole at a starting dose of 30 mg daily, and ophthalmopathy patients were treated with high-dose intravenous methylprednisolone. The paper reports TCR Vbeta CDR3 sequencing of 135 peripheral blood samples: around 45 ophthalmopathy, under 80 hyperthyroidism and some 17 progressor patients.

Stable Graves' hyperthyroidism was defined as the absence of progression to ophthalmopathy over 18 months of follow-up. Hyperthyroidism patients were newly diagnosed, had a disease duration of under 2 months, and were aged 18 to 65 years. Exclusion was applied to patients with uncontrolled infections, other autoimmune diseases, pregnancy or lactation. Diagnoses were based on clinical symptoms, serum thyroxine and TRAb, thyroid ultrasound and orbital computed tomography. Ficoll-Paque density gradient centrifugation was used to isolate PBMCs from about 9.4 ml of fresh peripheral blood. Total RNA was extracted with Trizol reagent, and quality was checked on an Agilent 2100 Bioanalyzer. Results and caveats for the whole study, not just this receptor: Most expanded thyroid clonotypes (frequency above 0.001) were also detected in blood, a finding suggesting that blood repertoires may reflect thyroid immune responses. A model built on a 13 V-J signature distinguished ophthalmopathy from stable hyperthyroidism, reaching 85% to 90% sensitivity and around 82% specificity in cross-validation and 80%/75% in testing. During validation, the model predicted progression to ophthalmopathy a median of about 6.5 months ahead of onset, with around 71% sensitivity and under 85% specificity. Sample size was not statistically predetermined, and blinding of investigators to group allocation was not performed.

The TCR beta CDR3 regions were amplified from RNA transcripts. The first round of RT-PCR for the TCR CDR3 was performed with the HTBI primer set and the Qiagen OneStep RT-PCR kit. Libraries were constructed in a second round of multiplex PCR, after which size selection and purification were performed. The libraries were sequenced on an Illumina HiSeq2000 using paired-end 100 bp reads. As for the original processing: SOAPnuke was used to process the raw data, throwing out any read that contained adapters or uncalled bases, had a mean Phred below 15, or lacked an exact constant-primer or identifier match. High-quality paired reads were merged using COPE v1.2.5, and each unique nucleotide sequence was defined as a clonotype. MiTCR v1.1 was used to align the clonotypes against IMGT TRBV, TRBD and TRBJ reference segments. The analysis included only V-J combinations with a frequency above 0.0001, which together covered 99.2% of the repertoires. A TCS score was defined as the ratio between F50 (clonal expansion) and ExV (chaos), using BLOSUM62-based TCRdist between CDR3 peptides within each V-J. Welch's t-statistics and random forest reduced fewer than 550 V-J features to roughly 13, which were used in a naive Bayes classifier (R e1071). In TCRdb, the public reads were trimmed at Q25 with fastp and aligned with MiXCR, with productive beta chains retained. Duplicate CDR3 protein sequences are folded into a single record with the most common DNA and genes. In this record, the V and J calls reflect TCRdb's handling and not the investigators' own analysis. This sample has 650,000 to 700,000 distinct CDR3 sequences in its table, and around 15% of those were observed once. Together, the top ten hold around 15% of the sample.

About this clonotype itself: Its antigen is not yet known. The input lacks base qualities; no much larger clone sits a single base away.

Trimming accounts for 5 bases at V and 4 bases at J, while the number of junction bases matched to no gene is 7. The germline V gene provides CDR1 MNHEY and CDR2 SVGEGT. Measured from the cysteine to the phenylalanine, the CDR3 is 15 residues long. Only the CDR3 part of the read is kept: 45 bases, read in frame from the first base. The specimen was blood. The chain links TRBV6-2 or TRBV6-3 with TRBJ2-2; the junction holds 7 bases that match TRBD2. The sequence was collected from a man aged 45-65 years with Graves' hyperthyroidism. Here the CDR3 is given as CASSSTGTTTGELFF. The DNA sequence reads TGTGCCAGCAGTAGCACCGGGACTACCACCGGGGAGCTGTTTTTT.